The present entry profiles one TCR beta chain with its context. The sample belongs to a study of blood T cell repertoires in COVID-19. Authors' analysis steps: Amplified reference gene primers provided the basis for estimating nucleated cell counts. The method was immunoSEQ multiplex PCR; TCRdb's version includes in-frame clones alone and lacks a portion of them. For V, J and clone size, that table is used; D and trimming come from the DNA. The sample holds fewer than 400,000 clones, approximately 86% seen once. The CDR3 has 16 residues. The V gene end was trimmed by 6 bases and the J gene end by 1 base; junction bases not matched to a gene: 11. CDR1 and CDR2 (germline): SGHVS, FQNEAQ. Participant age was about 18 to 100 years, and participants resided in 25 or so US areas. Cohort placement rested on clinical history that participants reported themselves. Recovered status applied to Cohort 3 donors who had two consecutive negative PCRs. It also applied to those with clearance or with symptom resolution.

V gene TRBV7-8 combines with J gene TRBJ2-7; TRBD2 matches at 8 bases. This sequence originates from a woman under 30 who had recovered from COVID-19. Sequenced input: PBMCs or T cells enriched from blood (not recorded which). CDR3 sequence reads: CASRPLPSGSSYEQYF. The CDR3 DNA reads TGTGCCAGCAGGCCGCTGCCCAGCGGGAGTTCCTACGAGCAGTACTTC. Combining the CDR3 with reference TRBV7-8 and TRBJ2-7 gives the whole variable domain GAGVSQSPRYKVAKRGQDVALRCDPISGHVSLFWYQQALGQGPEFLTYFQNEAQLDKSGLPSDRFFAERPEGSVSTLKIQRTQQEDSAVYLCASRPLPSGSSYEQYFGPGTRLTVT.